This T cell receptor beta chain emerged from a study of shared clonotypes between healthy human individuals. Broader study findings: An expected dependence of interdonor clonotype sharing on sequencing depth was noted.

V lost 0 bases to trimming and J lost 2 bases, with 10 bases between them. CDR1 and CDR2 (germline): SGHRS, YFSETQ. CDR3 length equals 15 residues. TCRdb keeps only in-frame clones here, not all; method: immunoSEQ multiplex PCR. Counted here are hundreds of thousands of clones, about 70% occurring once; the ten biggest clones make up over 9.5%. CD4+ cell separation produced CD45RA+ naive and CD45RA-negative memory subsets. Concerning this clone itself: Its antigen is unidentified.

The receptor comes from a man aged 30-40 years in good health. The chain employs TRBV5-1 and TRBJ2-3; D may be TRBD2 (6 bases). Input material: memory CD4+ T cells sorted from blood. Subset here: CD45RA-negative fraction. CDR3 DNA sequence: TGCGCCAGCAGCTTGGCGACGCGGGACACAGATACGCAGTATTTT. It specifies CASSLATRDTDTQYF.